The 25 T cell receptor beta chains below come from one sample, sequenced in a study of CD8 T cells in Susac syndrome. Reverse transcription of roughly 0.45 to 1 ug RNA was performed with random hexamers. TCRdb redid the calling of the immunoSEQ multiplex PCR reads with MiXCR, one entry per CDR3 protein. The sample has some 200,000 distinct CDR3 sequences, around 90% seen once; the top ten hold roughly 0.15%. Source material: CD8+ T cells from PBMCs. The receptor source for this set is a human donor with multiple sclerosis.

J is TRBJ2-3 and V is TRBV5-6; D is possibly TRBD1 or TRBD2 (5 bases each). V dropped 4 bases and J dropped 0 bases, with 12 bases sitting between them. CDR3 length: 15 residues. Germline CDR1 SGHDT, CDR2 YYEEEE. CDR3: CASSRGAASTDTQYF. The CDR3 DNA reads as TGTGCCAGCAGCCGAGGGGCAGCTAGCACAGATACGCAGTATTTT.

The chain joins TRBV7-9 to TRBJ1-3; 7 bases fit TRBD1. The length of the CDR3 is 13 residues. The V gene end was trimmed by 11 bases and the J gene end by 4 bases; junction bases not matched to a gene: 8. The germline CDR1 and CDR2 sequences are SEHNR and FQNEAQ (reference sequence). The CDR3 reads CAEKQGSGNTIYF. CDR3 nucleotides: TGTGCCGAAAAACAGGGGAGCGGAAACACCATATATTTT.

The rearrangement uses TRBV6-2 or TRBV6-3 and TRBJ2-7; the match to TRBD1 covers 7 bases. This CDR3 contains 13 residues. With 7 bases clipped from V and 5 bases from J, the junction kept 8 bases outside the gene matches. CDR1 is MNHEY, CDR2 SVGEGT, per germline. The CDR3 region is CASIGDRVNEQYF. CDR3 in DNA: TGTGCCAGCATCGGTGACAGGGTAAACGAGCAGTACTTC.

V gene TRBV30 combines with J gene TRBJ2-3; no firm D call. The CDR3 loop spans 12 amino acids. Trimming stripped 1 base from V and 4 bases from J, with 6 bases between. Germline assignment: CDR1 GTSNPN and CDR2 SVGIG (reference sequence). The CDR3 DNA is TGTGCCTGGAGTGACGAGTCAGATACGCAGTATTTT. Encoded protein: CAWSDESDTQYF.

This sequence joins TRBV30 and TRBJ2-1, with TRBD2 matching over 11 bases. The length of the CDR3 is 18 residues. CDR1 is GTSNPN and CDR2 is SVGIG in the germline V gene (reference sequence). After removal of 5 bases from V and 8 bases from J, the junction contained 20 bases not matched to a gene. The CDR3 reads CAWVGLAGGPRPEDEQFF. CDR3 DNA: TGTGCCTGGGTGGGGCTAGCGGGGGGCCCACGACCCGAGGATGAGCAGTTCTTC.

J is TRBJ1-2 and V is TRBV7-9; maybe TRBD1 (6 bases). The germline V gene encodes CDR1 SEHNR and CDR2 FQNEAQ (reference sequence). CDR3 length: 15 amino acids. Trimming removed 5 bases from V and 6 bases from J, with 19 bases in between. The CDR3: CASSDRRGEVDGYTF. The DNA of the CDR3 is TGTGCCAGCAGCGACAGGAGGGGGGAGGTGGATGGCTACACCTTC.

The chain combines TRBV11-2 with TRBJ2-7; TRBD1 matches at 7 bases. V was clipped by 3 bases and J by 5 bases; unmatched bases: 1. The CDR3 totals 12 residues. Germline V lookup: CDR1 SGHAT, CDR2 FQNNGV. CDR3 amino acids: CASSFGQDEQYF. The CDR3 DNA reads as TGTGCCAGCAGCTTCGGACAGGACGAGCAGTACTTC. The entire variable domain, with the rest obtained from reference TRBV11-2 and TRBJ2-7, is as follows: EAGVAQSPRYKIIEKRQSVAFWCNPISGHATLYWYQQILGQGPKLLIQFQNNGVVDDSQLPKDRFSAERLKGVDSTLKIQPAKLEDSAVYLCASSFGQDEQYFGPGTRLTVT.

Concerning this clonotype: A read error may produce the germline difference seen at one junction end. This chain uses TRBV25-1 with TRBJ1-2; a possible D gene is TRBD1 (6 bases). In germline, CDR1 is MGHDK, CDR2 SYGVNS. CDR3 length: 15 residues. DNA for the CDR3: TGTGCCGGCAGTGAGGAGGGGGGCGCAGACTATGGCTACACCTTC. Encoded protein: CAGSEEGGADYGYTF.

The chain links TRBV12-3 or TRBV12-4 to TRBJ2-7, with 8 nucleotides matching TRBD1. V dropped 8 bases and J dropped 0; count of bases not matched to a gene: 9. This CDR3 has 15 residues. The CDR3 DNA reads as TGTGCCAGCGGCCCAGGGGGCTTCAGCTCCTACGAGCAGTACTTC. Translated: CASGPGGFSSYEQYF.

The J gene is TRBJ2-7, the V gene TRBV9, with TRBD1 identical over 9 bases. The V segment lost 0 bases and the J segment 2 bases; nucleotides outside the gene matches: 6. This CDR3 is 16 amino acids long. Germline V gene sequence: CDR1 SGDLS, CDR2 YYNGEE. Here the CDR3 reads CASSVDGGQGTYEQYF. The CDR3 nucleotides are TGTGCCAGCAGCGTAGACGGGGGACAGGGAACCTACGAGCAGTACTTC.

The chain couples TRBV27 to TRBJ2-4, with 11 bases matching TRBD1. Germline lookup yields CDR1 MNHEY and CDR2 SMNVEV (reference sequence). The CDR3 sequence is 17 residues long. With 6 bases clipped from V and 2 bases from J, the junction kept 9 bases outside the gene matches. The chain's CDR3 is CASSSGQGAPSKNIQYF. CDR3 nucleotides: TGTGCCAGCAGCTCAGGACAGGGGGCCCCCTCCAAAAACATTCAGTACTTC.

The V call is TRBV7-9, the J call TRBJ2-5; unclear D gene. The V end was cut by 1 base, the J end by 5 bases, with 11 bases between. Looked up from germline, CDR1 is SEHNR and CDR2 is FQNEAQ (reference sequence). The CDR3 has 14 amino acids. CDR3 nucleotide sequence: TGTGCCAGCAGCTTAGAGTGGGTCAAGGAGACCCAGTACTTC. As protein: CASSLEWVKETQYF.

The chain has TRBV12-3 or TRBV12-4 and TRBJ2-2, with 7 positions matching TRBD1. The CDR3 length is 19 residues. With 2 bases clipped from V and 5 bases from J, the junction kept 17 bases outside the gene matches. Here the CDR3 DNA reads TGTGCCAGCAGTTTAAGTAGTTTCGTCCGGGACAGCTGGACCGGGGAGCTGTTTTTT. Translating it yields CASSLSSFVRDSWTGELFF.

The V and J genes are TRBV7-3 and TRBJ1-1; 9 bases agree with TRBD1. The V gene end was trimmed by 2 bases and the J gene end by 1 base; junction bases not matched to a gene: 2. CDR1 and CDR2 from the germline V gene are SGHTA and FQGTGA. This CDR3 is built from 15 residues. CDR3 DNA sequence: TGTGCCAGCAGCTTATCGACAGGGGGGAACACTGAAGCTTTCTTT. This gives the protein CASSLSTGGNTEAFF.

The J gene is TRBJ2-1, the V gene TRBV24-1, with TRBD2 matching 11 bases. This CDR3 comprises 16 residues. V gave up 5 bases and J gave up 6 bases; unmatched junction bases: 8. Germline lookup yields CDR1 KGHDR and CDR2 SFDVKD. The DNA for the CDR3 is TGTGCCACCAGTGCCTCAACTAGCGGGAGCGGCAATGAGCAGTTCTTC. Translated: CATSASTSGSGNEQFF.

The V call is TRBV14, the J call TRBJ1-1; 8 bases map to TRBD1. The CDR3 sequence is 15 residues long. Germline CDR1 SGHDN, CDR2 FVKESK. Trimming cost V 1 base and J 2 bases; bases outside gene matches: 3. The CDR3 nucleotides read TGTGCCAGCAGCCAAGTCGGGACAGGAAACACTGAAGCTTTCTTT. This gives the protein CASSQVGTGNTEAFF.

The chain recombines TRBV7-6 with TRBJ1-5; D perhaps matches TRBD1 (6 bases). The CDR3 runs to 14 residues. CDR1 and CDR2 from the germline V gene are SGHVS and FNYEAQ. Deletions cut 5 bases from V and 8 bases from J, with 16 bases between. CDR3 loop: CASSEGGGLEPQHF. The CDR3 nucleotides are TGTGCCAGCAGCGAAGGGGGTGGGTTGGAGCCCCAGCATTTT.

CDR3 amino acids: CASSFVAGGSYEQYF. CDR3 coding DNA: TGTGCCAGCAGCTTCGTAGCGGGAGGCTCCTACGAGCAGTACTTC. The chain recombines TRBV5-8 with TRBJ2-7; 10 bases match TRBD2. The germline gives CDR1 SGHTS, CDR2 YDEGEE. The CDR3 loop spans 15 amino acids. The V segment lost 2 bases and the J segment 0 bases; nucleotides outside the gene matches: 2.

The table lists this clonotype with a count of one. CDR3 in DNA: TGTGCCAGCAGTCCCCTACTGAGTGGGGGCTACACCTTC. This gives the protein CASSPLLSGGYTF. The chain is built from TRBV6-2 or TRBV6-3 and TRBJ1-2; D unclear. CDR1 MNHEY and CDR2 SVGEGT come from the germline V gene. The CDR3 consists of 13 residues. The V end was cut by 5 bases, the J end by 8 bases, with 15 bases between.

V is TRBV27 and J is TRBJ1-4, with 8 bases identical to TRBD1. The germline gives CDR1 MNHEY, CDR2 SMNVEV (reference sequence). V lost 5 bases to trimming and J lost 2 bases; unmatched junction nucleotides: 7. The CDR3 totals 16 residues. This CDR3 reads CASSTLQGATNEKLFF. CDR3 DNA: TGTGCCAGCAGTACCCTGCAGGGGGCGACTAATGAAAAACTGTTTTTT.

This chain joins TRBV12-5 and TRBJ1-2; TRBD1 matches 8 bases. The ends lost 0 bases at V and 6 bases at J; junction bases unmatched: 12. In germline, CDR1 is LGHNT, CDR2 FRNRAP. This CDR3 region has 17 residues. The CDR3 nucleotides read TGTGCTAGTGGTTTGGTACTAAGGGGCGCGGACAGGGATGGCTACACCTTC. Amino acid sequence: CASGLVLRGADRDGYTF.

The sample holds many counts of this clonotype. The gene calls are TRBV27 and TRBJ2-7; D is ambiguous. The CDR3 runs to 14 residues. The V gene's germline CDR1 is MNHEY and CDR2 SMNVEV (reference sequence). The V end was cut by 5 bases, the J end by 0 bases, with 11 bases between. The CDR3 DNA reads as TGTGCCAGCAGTGGGCAGACGAGCTCCTACGAGCAGTACTTC. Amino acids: CASSGQTSSYEQYF.

This CDR3 is CSVLQGGQETQYF. The CDR3 bases are TGCAGCGTTCTACAGGGAGGCCAAGAGACCCAGTACTTC. V and J are TRBV29-1 and TRBJ2-5, with D possibly called TRBD1 or TRBD2 (6 bases each). The CDR3 extends over 13 amino acids. V lost 5 bases, J lost 1 base, and 11 bases lay in between. CDR1 and CDR2 (germline): SQVTM, ANQGSEA.

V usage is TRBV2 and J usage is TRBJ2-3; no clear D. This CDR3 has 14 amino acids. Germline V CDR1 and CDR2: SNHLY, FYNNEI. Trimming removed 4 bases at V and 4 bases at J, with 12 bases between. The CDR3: CASSGVGEPDTQYF. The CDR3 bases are TGTGCCAGCAGTGGGGTTGGCGAACCAGATACGCAGTATTTT. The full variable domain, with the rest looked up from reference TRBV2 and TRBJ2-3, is EPEVTQTPSHQVTQMGQEVILRCVPISNHLYFYWYRQILGQKVEFLVSFYNNEISEKSEIFDDQFSVERPDGSNFTLKIRSTKLEDSAMYFCASSGVGEPDTQYFGPGTRLTVL.

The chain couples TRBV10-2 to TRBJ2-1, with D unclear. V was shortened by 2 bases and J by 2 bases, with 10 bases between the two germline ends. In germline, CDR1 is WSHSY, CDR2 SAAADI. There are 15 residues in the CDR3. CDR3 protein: CASSEERHAYNEQFF. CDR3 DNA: TGCGCCAGCAGTGAGGAGAGACACGCCTACAATGAGCAGTTCTTC.